A single sample gave rise to the 27 T cell receptor beta chains below, sequenced in a study of PD-1 blockade in classical Hodgkin lymphoma. Time point given: cycle 4 day 1 (C4D1), after 5 to 7 weeks of nivolumab. All patients experienced relapse after autologous stem cell transplantation, and brentuximab vedotin exposure was variable. The study purified CD4+ T cells from thawed PBMCs using magnetic negative selection. TCRdb's copy holds only in-frame clones and misses some; the assay was immunoSEQ multiplex PCR. The sample comprises around 15,000 clones, around 80% of which are singletons, and around 1.9% rests with the top ten. The sequenced sample was CD4+ T cells from blood, obtained before the fourth cycle of nivolumab. The receptors originated from a human donor with classical Hodgkin lymphoma.

CDR3 sequence: CASSDRSRESPSYEQYF. The CDR3 nucleotides are TGTGCCAGCAGCGATCGGTCCAGGGAGTCCCCCTCCTACGAGCAGTACTTC. V gene TRBV21-1 combines with J gene TRBJ2-7. TRBV21-1 is assigned pseudogene status. This CDR3 has 17 residues.

The DNA of the CDR3 is TGCGCCAGCAGCTTGGGAGCGGGAGGGCCTTACGAGCAGTACTTC. Its protein is CASSLGAGGPYEQYF. The chain recombines TRBV5-1 with TRBJ2-7; 10 nucleotides line up with TRBD2. The ends lost 0 bases at V and 4 bases at J; junction bases unmatched: 4. CDR3 size: 15 residues. The germline CDR1 and CDR2 sequences are SGHRS and YFSETQ.

This clone was seen more than once but under ten times. The rearrangement links TRBV7-7 to TRBJ2-5; no clear D. This CDR3 contains 13 residues. Looked up from germline, CDR1 is SSHAT and CDR2 is FNYEAQ (reference sequence). The V and J ends lost 3 bases and 6 bases respectively, with 11 bases between them. CDR3 amino acids: CASSFDLGQTQYF. The CDR3 coding sequence is TGTGCCAGCAGCTTCGACCTTGGCCAGACCCAGTACTTC. Full variable domain (missing parts from reference TRBV7-7 and TRBJ2-5): GAGVSQSPRYKVTKRGQDVTLRCDPISSHATLYWYQQALGQGPEFLTYFNYEAQPDKSGLPSDRFSAERPEGSISTLTIQRTEQRDSAMYRCASSFDLGQTQYFGPGTRLLVL.

This clone was recorded only once. The chain links TRBV11-2 to TRBJ2-7, with TRBD2 matching over 8 bases. Losses at the gene ends were 0 bases for V and 0 bases for J; bases not matched to a gene: 4. The CDR3 loop spans 16 amino acids. Germline V gene lookup returns CDR1 SGHAT and CDR2 FQNNGV. The CDR3 nucleotides are TGTGCCAGCAGCTTAGAACTAGCGGTAAGCTCCTACGAGCAGTACTTC. It encodes CASSLELAVSSYEQYF. The full variable domain, with the rest looked up from reference TRBV11-2 and TRBJ2-7, is EAGVAQSPRYKIIEKRQSVAFWCNPISGHATLYWYQQILGQGPKLLIQFQNNGVVDDSQLPKDRFSAERLKGVDSTLKIQPAKLEDSAVYLCASSLELAVSSYEQYFGPGTRLTVT.

This clone has more than one count but fewer than ten. The chain uses TRBV5-1 and TRBJ1-2; no clear D gene. There are 14 residues in the CDR3. The V gene lost 0 bases and the J gene lost 4 bases, with 10 bases spanning the gap. The germline CDR1 and CDR2 sequences are SGHRS and YFSETQ. DNA of the CDR3: TGCGCCAGCAGCTTGGAAGGCAGGTCCTATGGCTACACCTTC. Its translation: CASSLEGRSYGYTF.

The count of this clone is one. In DNA form, the CDR3 reads TGCGCCAGCAGCTTGCTTGGGGAGAACACTGAAGCTTTCTTT. It translates to CASSLLGENTEAFF. The chain combines TRBV5-1 with TRBJ1-1; no clear D. Deletions cut 1 base from V and 1 base from J, with 8 bases between. The CDR3 sequence is 14 residues long. The germline gives CDR1 SGHRS, CDR2 YFSETQ.

This chain links TRBV7-9 with TRBJ1-2; no clear D gene. CDR3 length: 12 residues. Germline V gives CDR1 SEHNR, CDR2 FQNEAQ (reference sequence). V dropped 1 base and J dropped 4 bases, with 4 bases sitting between them. The CDR3 coding sequence is TGTGCCAGCAGCTTAGATACCTATGGCTACACCTTC. As protein: CASSLDTYGYTF. Supplemented by reference TRBV7-9 and TRBJ1-2, the full variable domain reads DTGVSQNPRHKITKRGQNVTFRCDPISEHNRLYWYRQTLGQGPEFLTYFQNEAQLEKSRLLSDRFSAERPKGSFSTLEIQRTEQGDSAMYLCASSLDTYGYTFGSGTRLTVV.

This clone was recorded only once. The chain joins TRBV18 to TRBJ2-7; D is unclear. Germline CDR1 reads KGHSH; CDR2 reads LQKENI. Trimming cost V 3 bases and J 3 bases, with 9 bases left between them. This CDR3 spans 13 amino acids. The CDR3 DNA reads as TGTGCCAGCTCACCCACCCTCGGCTACGAGCAGTACTTC. This sequence encodes CASSPTLGYEQYF.

This clone was seen just once. The chain uses TRBV18 and TRBJ2-7, with 8 bases identical to TRBD1. This CDR3 has 15 residues. The V gene's germline CDR1 is KGHSH and CDR2 LQKENI. The J segment lost 1 base and the V segment lost 5 bases, leaving 7 bases of the junction unmatched. This CDR3 reads CASSTGQAQSYEQYF. CDR3 coding DNA: TGTGCCAGCTCAACGGGACAGGCCCAATCCTACGAGCAGTACTTC.

The rearrangement uses TRBV19 and TRBJ2-2, with D tentatively TRBD1 (6 bases). V was shortened by 7 bases and J by 5 bases, with 17 bases between the two germline ends. Germline CDR1 reads LNHDA; CDR2 reads SQIVND (reference sequence). The CDR3 length is 15 residues. The CDR3 region is CASIKWQGLTGELFF. The CDR3 nucleotides read TGTGCCAGTATAAAATGGCAGGGGTTGACCGGGGAGCTGTTTTTT.

This sequence joins TRBV28 and TRBJ1-1; D is perhaps TRBD1 (5 bases). From germline, CDR1 is MDHEN and CDR2 SYDVKM. This CDR3 region has 16 residues. The ends were cut back, 5 bases at V and 4 bases at J, with 20 bases in the middle. CDR3 DNA: TGTGCCAGCAGTAGCCCGGGTATAGGGGAGGGCACTGAAGCTTTCTTT. This gives the protein CASSSPGIGEGTEAFF.

The chain couples TRBV11-2 to TRBJ2-1; D remains ambiguous. The V gene's germline CDR1 is SGHAT and CDR2 FQNNGV. This CDR3 comprises 15 residues. Deletions cut 7 bases from V and 7 bases from J, with 20 bases between. The CDR3 loop is CASTLQALGSNEQFF. CDR3 DNA sequence: TGTGCCAGCACCCTCCAGGCTTTAGGGTCGAATGAGCAGTTCTTC.

V is TRBV19 and J is TRBJ2-1, with 9 bases identical to TRBD1. The junction had 12 bases not matched to a gene; V was cut back by 8 bases and J by 10 bases. The CDR3 runs to 14 residues. Germline-derived CDR1 and CDR2 are LNHDA and SQIVND (reference sequence). CDR3 region: CASDRGGNGKEQFF. CDR3 nucleotide sequence: TGTGCCAGTGACAGGGGGGGGAACGGGAAGGAGCAGTTCTTC.

This sequence joins TRBV5-4 and TRBJ1-1; a weak D match, TRBD1 (5 bases). The length of the CDR3 is 14 residues. The germline CDR1 and CDR2 sequences are SGHNT and YYREEE (reference sequence). Trimming removed 4 bases from V and 2 bases from J, with 12 bases in between. Written as DNA, the CDR3 is TGTGCCAGCAGCATGACAGTTGGTAACACTGAAGCTTTCTTT. Encoded protein: CASSMTVGNTEAFF.

The rearrangement uses TRBV20-1 and TRBJ2-1; D perhaps matches TRBD1 (6 bases). The germline V gene encodes CDR1 DFQATT and CDR2 SNEGSKA (reference sequence). The CDR3 spans 11 residues. The V end lost 7 bases, the J end lost 11 bases, and 15 bases lay between the germline ends. CDR3 in amino acids: CSVPGQRKQFF. The CDR3 DNA sequence: TGCAGTGTCCCAGGACAGCGTAAGCAGTTCTTC.

By share, this clone counts as medium-sized. The chain joins TRBV9 to TRBJ2-1; no firm D call. Trimming pared 7 bases from V and 6 bases from J, leaving 8 bases between. Germline CDR1 and CDR2: SGDLS and YYNGEE. The CDR3 sequence is 11 residues long. The CDR3 DNA reads TGTGCCAGCGCCTCTTTCAATGAGCAGTTCTTC. Its protein is CASASFNEQFF.

This chain joins TRBV6-5 and TRBJ1-4; D unresolved. The CDR3 runs 14 residues. Germline V lookup: CDR1 MNHEY, CDR2 SVGAGI. The V gene lost 4 bases and the J gene lost 8 bases, with 14 bases spanning the gap. The CDR3 protein is CASSSGRIREKLFF. The CDR3, as DNA: TGTGCCAGCAGTTCGGGCCGAATCCGCGAAAAACTGTTTTTT.

Written as DNA, the CDR3 is TGTGCCAGCAGCCGCAGGGGGTTTTTTGTGACAGGGGGCTTCCACGAGCAGTACTTC. Its protein is CASSRRGFFVTGGFHEQYF. J is TRBJ2-7 and V is TRBV5-6, with TRBD1 matching over 10 bases. The CDR3 runs 19 residues. CDR1 is SGHDT, CDR2 YYEEEE, per germline. V was pared by 4 bases and J by 5 bases, with 21 bases of the junction left unmatched. The whole variable domain, remainder taken from reference TRBV5-6 and TRBJ2-7, is DAGVTQSPTHLIKTRGQQVTLRCSPKSGHDTVSWYQQALGQGPQFIFQYYEEEERQRGNFPDRFSGHQFPNYSSELNVNALLLGDSALYLCASSRRGFFVTGGFHEQYFGPGTRLTVT.

The chain couples TRBV5-1 to TRBJ2-5, with D perhaps TRBD2 (6 bases). CDR1 and CDR2 from the germline V gene are SGHRS and YFSETQ. The CDR3 consists of 14 residues. V was clipped by 2 bases and J by 5 bases, with 13 bases between them. The DNA for the CDR3 is TGCGCCAGCAGCTTACAAAATGGAGGGGAGACCCAGTACTTC. Translating it yields CASSLQNGGETQYF. Based on the CDR3 plus reference TRBV5-1 and TRBJ2-5, the full variable domain is KAGVTQTPRYLIKTRGQQVTLSCSPISGHRSVSWYQQTPGQGLQFLFEYFSETQRNKGNFPGRFSGRQFSNSRSEMNVSTLELGDSALYLCASSLQNGGETQYFGPGTRLLVL.

The chain employs TRBV2 and TRBJ2-3; 13 nucleotides align to TRBD2. CDR3 size: 14 residues. Germline V gene data show CDR1 as SNHLY and CDR2 as FYNNEI. Trimming took 10 bases from V and 5 from J; bases not matched to a gene: 6. The CDR3 is CAILLAGGGDTQYF. The CDR3 DNA reads as TGTGCCATTTTACTAGCGGGAGGGGGAGATACGCAGTATTTT.

Only one count was recorded for this clone. The chain carries TRBV10-2 and TRBJ2-5; D possibly corresponds to TRBD2 (7 bases). Germline CDR1 is WSHSY and CDR2 is SAAADI. V dropped 6 bases and J dropped 5 bases, with 13 bases sitting between them. CDR3 length equals 13 residues. The CDR3 protein is CASRGGQRETQYF. The DNA for the CDR3 is TGCGCCAGCAGGGGGGGGCAGCGGGAGACCCAGTACTTC.

The rearrangement uses TRBV15 and TRBJ2-2; weak D call: TRBD2 (7 bases). Looked up from germline, CDR1 is LNHNV and CDR2 is YYDKDF (reference sequence). CDR3 size: 15 residues. V lost 6 bases and J 7 bases, leaving 18 bases between the germline ends. DNA of the CDR3: TGTGCCACCAGAAGGCGTGAAGGGGGGGACGGGGAGCTGTTTTTT. This sequence encodes CATRRREGGDGELFF.

This chain connects TRBV30 to TRBJ2-2; 9 bases are a match to TRBD1. Germline loops: CDR1 GTSNPN, CDR2 SVGIG (reference sequence). The V segment lost 2 bases and the J segment 5 bases; nucleotides outside the gene matches: 6. CDR3 size: 15 residues. CDR3 sequence reads: CAWSRTGTGTGELFF. The CDR3 DNA is TGTGCCTGGAGTCGTACCGGGACAGGGACCGGGGAGCTGTTTTTT. Drawing the rest from reference TRBV30 and TRBJ2-2, the complete variable domain is SQTIHQWPATLVQPVGSPLSLECTVEGTSNPNLYWYRQAAGRGLQLLFYSVGIGQISSEVPQNLSASRPQDRQFILSSKKLLLSDSGFYLCAWSRTGTGTGELFFGEGSRLTVL.

The chain has TRBV6-5 and TRBJ1-1; D not resolved. V was clipped by 0 bases and J by 7 bases, with 9 bases between them. This CDR3 spans 13 amino acids. Germline lookup yields CDR1 MNHEY and CDR2 SVGAGI. CDR3 bases: TGTGCCAGCAGTTACTCGACCGCGGGTGAAGCTTTCTTT. It translates to CASSYSTAGEAFF.

V gene TRBV2 combines with J gene TRBJ1-1; 11 bases align to TRBD1. The CDR3 length is 15 residues. The trim removed 6 bases at V and 2 bases at J, leaving 5 bases unmatched. Germline lookup yields CDR1 SNHLY and CDR2 FYNNEI. In nucleotides, the CDR3 is TGTGCCAGCAGAAGGGACAGGGGGGGAAACACTGAAGCTTTCTTT. As protein: CASRRDRGGNTEAFF. The full variable domain, in which reference TRBV2 and TRBJ1-1 provide the parts outside the CDR3, is EPEVTQTPSHQVTQMGQEVILRCVPISNHLYFYWYRQILGQKVEFLVSFYNNEISEKSEIFDDQFSVERPDGSNFTLKIRSTKLEDSAMYFCASRRDRGGNTEAFFGQGTRLTVV.

The V gene is TRBV5-3, the J gene TRBJ2-2, with 7 bases that match TRBD1. TRBV5-3 is recorded as an ORF, its role being uncertain. V shed 6 bases and J 4 bases; nucleotides not matched to a gene: 3. The CDR3 spans 13 residues. CDR3 loop: CARTDRATGELFF. CDR3 DNA sequence: TGTGCCAGAACAGACAGGGCCACCGGGGAGCTGTTTTTT.

The chain links TRBV29-1 to TRBJ1-1; weak D call: TRBD1 (6 bases). The CDR3 covers 15 residues. Between the trimmed V and J ends, which lost 6 bases and 5 bases, there was a span of 22 bases. Germline CDR1 and CDR2: SQVTM and ANQGSEA. The CDR3 region is CSVALSKGGGTEAFF. For the CDR3, the DNA is TGCAGCGTCGCCCTCTCTAAGGGGGGAGGTACTGAAGCTTTCTTT.